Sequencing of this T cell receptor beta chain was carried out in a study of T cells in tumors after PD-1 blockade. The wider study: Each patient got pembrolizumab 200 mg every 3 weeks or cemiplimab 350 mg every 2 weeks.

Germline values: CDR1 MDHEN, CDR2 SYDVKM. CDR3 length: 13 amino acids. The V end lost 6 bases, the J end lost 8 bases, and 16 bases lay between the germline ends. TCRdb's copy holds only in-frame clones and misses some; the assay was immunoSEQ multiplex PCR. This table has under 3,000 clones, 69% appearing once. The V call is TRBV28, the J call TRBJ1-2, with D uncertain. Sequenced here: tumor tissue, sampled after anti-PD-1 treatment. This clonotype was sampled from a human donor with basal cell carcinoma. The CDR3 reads CASRETGTGGYTF. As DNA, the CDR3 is TGTGCCAGCAGGGAAACGGGTACGGGAGGCTACACCTTC.